This T cell receptor beta chain was found in a study of CD8 T cells in ankylosing spondylitis. As to this clonotype: The antigen is undetermined.

Trimming removed 4 bases from V and 0 bases from J, with 8 bases in between. CDR1 and CDR2 (germline): LGHDT, YNNKEL (reference sequence). The CDR3 runs to 14 residues. Findings and caveats of the study: Ankylosing spondylitis blood seemed to carry a telltale TCR beta motif made of about 8 highly homologous variants. Disease-linked clones, CD8+, were relatively rare in peripheral blood. There was reportedly significant enrichment of clones that were disease-linked in matched ankylosing spondylitis synovial fluid. In the blood and synovial fluid of reactive arthritis, some motif variants had been previously reported.

Library preparation for TCR beta used quantitative 5'-RACE with molecular barcodes. TCRdb ran MiXCR on the 5' RACE reads and lists one entry per CDR3 protein. The sample includes 330,000 or so distinct CDR3 sequences, 6.5% to 10% of them seen just once. The specimen was blood, either unsorted or a sorted T cell fraction (not recorded which). The chain carries TRBV3-1 and TRBJ2-3; D is possibly TRBD2 (5 bases). The clonotype originates from a male donor with ankylosing spondylitis. CDR3 sequence (DNA): TGTGCCAGCAGCCGAAGACTAAGCACAGATACGCAGTATTTT. This encodes CASSRRLSTDTQYF.